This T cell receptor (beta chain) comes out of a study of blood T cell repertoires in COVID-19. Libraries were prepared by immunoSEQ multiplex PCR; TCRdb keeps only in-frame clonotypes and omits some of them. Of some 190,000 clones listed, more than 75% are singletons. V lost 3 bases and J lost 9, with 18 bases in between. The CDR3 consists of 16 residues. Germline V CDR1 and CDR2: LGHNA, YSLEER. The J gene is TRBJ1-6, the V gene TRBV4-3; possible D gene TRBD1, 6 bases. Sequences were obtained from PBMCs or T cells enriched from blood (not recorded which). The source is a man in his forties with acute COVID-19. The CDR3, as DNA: TGCGCCAGCAGCCAGTTCCTCACAGGGTTCCGTTCACCCCTCCACTTT. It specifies CASSQFLTGFRSPLHF.